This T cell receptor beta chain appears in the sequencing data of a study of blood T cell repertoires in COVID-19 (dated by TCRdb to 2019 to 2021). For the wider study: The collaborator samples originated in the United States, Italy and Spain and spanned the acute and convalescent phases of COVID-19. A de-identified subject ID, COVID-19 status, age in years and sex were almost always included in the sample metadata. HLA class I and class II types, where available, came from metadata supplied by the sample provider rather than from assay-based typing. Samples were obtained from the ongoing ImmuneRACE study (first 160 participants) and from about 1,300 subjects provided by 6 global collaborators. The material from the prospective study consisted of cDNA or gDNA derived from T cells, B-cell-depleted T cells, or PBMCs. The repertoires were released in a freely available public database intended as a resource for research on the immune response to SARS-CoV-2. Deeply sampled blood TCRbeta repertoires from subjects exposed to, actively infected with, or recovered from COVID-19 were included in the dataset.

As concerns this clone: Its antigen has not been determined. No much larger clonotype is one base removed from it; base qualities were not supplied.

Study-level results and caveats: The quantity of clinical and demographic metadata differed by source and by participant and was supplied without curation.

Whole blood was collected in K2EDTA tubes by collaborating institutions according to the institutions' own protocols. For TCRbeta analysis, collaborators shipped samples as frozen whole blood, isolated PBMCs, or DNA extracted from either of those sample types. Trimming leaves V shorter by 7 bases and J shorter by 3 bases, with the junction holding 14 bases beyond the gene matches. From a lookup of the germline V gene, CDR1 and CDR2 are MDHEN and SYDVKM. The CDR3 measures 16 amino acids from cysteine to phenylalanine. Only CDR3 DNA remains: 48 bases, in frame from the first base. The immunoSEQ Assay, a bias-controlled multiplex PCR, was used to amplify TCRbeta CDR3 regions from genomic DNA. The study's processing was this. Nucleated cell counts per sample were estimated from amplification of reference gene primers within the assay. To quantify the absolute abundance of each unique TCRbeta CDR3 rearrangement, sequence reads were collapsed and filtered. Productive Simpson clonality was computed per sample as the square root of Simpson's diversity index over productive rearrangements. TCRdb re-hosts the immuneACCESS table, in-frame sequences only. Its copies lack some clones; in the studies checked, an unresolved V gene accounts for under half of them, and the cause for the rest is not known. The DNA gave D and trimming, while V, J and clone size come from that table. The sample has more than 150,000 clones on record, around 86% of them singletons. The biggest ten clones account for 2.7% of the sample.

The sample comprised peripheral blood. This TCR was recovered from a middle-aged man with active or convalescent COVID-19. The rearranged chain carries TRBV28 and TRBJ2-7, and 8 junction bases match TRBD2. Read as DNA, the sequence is TGTGCCAGCACCAGCGCCGGGGGGGAGGGATACTACGAGCAGTACTTC. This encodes CASTSAGGEGYYEQYF. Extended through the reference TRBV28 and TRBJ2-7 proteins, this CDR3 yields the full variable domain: DVKVTQSSRYLVKRTGEKVFLECVQDMDHENMFWYRQDPGLGLRLIYFSYDVKMKEKGDIPEGYSVSREKKERFSLILESASTNQTSMYLCASTSAGGEGYYEQYFGPGTRLTVT.